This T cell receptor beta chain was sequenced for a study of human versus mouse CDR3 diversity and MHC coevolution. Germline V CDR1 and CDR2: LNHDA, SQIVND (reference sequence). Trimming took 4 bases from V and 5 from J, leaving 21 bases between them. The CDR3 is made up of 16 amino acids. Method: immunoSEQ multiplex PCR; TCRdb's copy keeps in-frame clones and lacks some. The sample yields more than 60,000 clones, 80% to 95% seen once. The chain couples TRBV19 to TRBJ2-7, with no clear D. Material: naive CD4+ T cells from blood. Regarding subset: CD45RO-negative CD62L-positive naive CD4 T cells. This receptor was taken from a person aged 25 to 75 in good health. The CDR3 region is CASSTPGLGLIDEQYF. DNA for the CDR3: TGTGCCAGTAGTACCCCTGGGCTGGGTTTGATCGACGAGCAGTACTTC.